This is a list of T cell receptor beta chains from one sample in a study of T-cell memory formation after mild COVID-19. TCRdb re-called the 5' RACE reads through MiXCR, storing one row per CDR3 protein. The table shows fewer than 700,000 distinct CDR3 sequences, with roughly 20% occurring only once. The material sequenced was PBMCs or a T cell subset sorted from them (not recorded which). The receptors come from an adult woman who had mild COVID-19 (a few samples of this study predate the infection). Cell type and time point are not known. The CDR3 runs from the conserved cysteine through the conserved F or W. D genes are given only for firm matches. Clone size is shown for a subset of rows, as once, few, many or a class of expanded clone.

v_gene	abundance	d_gene	j_gene	CDR3nt	CDR3aa
TRBV27	NA	NA	TRBJ2-3	TGTGCCAGCAGTAAAACGGGATCGAATACGCAGTATTTT	CASSKTGSNTQYF
TRBV9	NA	NA	TRBJ2-7	TGTGCCAGCAGCGTAGATTCCGGCGGTCCCTACGAGCAGTACTTC	CASSVDSGGPYEQYF
TRBV15	few	NA	TRBJ2-3	TGTGCCACCAGCAGAGACAGAAGGTATACGCAGTATTTT	CATSRDRRYTQYF
TRBV5-1	few	NA	TRBJ2-7	TGCGCCAGCAGCGAACGGACACACTCCTACGAGCAGTACTTC	CASSERTHSYEQYF
TRBV7-2	many	TRBD2	TRBJ2-7	TGTGCCAGCAGCAAGACTAGCGGGTCCTCCGGGTACGAGCAGTACTTC	CASSKTSGSSGYEQYF
TRBV13	few	TRBD1	TRBJ2-5	TGTGCCAGCAGCTTGGGACAGAGGAGAGAGACCCAGTACTTC	CASSLGQRRETQYF
TRBV2	NA	NA	TRBJ2-3	TGTGCCAGCATGAGGAGCACAGATACGCAGTATTTT	CASMRSTDTQYF
TRBV6-2/TRBV6-3	few	NA	TRBJ1-6	TGTGCCAGCAGATCCGGACAGATTAATTCACCCCTCCACTTT	CASRSGQINSPLHF
TRBV7-3	NA	TRBD2	TRBJ2-2	TGTGCCAGCAGCCCCCAACCGGGACTAGCGGGAGGGCCCGCCGGGGAGCTGTTTTTT	CASSPQPGLAGGPAGELFF
TRBV20-1	few	TRBD1	TRBJ2-3	TGCAGTGCTAGAAGGGTTGGGACAGGCGTCACAGATACGCAGTATTTT	CSARRVGTGVTDTQYF
TRBV3-1	few	TRBD1	TRBJ1-2	TGTGCCAGCAGCCAAGGTGTGGTAGGGGGCGCGTTTGCTAACTATGGCTACACCTTC	CASSQGVVGGAFANYGYTF
TRBV5-1	many	TRBD2	TRBJ2-1	TGCGCCAGCAGCACCTCCCCACTAGCGGGTCCCTACAATGAGCAGTTCTTC	CASSTSPLAGPYNEQFF
TRBV9	NA	NA	TRBJ2-7	TGTGCCAGCAGCGAGGGAGTCTCCTACGAGCAGTACTTC	CASSEGVSYEQYF
TRBV24-1	NA	NA	TRBJ2-2	TGTGCCACCAGTGATTTCGGAGAGCTGTTTTTT	CATSDFGELFF
TRBV9	NA	NA	TRBJ2-1	TGTGCCAGCAGCGTAGGAGGAGTCCGCCCCTGGGATGAGCAGTTCTTC	CASSVGGVRPWDEQFF
TRBV6-5	NA	NA	TRBJ1-4	TGTGCCAGCAGTTACTCCCAGGACCGAGGGGGACTGTTTTTT	CASSYSQDRGGLFF
TRBV29-1	few	NA	TRBJ1-4	TGCAGCGTTAAGGGGAGTTTTAATGAAAAACTGTTTTTT	CSVKGSFNEKLFF
TRBV10-2	NA	TRBD1	TRBJ1-2	TGCGCCAGCAGTGGATGGGCTCTGACAGGGAACTATGGCTACACCTTC	CASSGWALTGNYGYTF
TRBV7-3	NA	TRBD2	TRBJ2-1	TGTGCCAGCAGCTCCTCCGGGGGGTATACCTACAATGAGCAGTTCTTC	CASSSSGGYTYNEQFF
TRBV6-5	NA	NA	TRBJ2-1	TGTGCCAGCAGTTACACCGGGATCGAGAGGGGTGAGCAGTTCTTC	CASSYTGIERGEQFF
TRBV15	NA	NA	TRBJ1-1	TGTGCCACCAGAACAGAGATCGGTAGGGCTTTCTTT	CATRTEIGRAFF
TRBV15	NA	NA	TRBJ1-1	TGTGCCACCAGAAGATTCGAGGGGCCGAACACTGAAGCTTTCTTT	CATRRFEGPNTEAFF
TRBV29-1	NA	NA	TRBJ2-2	TGCAGCGTTCTCCTCCCGGGGGTGAACACCGGGGAGCTGTTTTTT	CSVLLPGVNTGELFF
TRBV7-8	NA	TRBD2	TRBJ2-7	TGTGCCAGCAGCCCAGATCAGCGGGGGACCCCCGAGCAGTACTTC	CASSPDQRGTPEQYF
TRBV20-1	NA	NA	TRBJ2-2	TGCAGTGCTAGACCCAGGGGTGGCTCGAACACCGGGGAGCTGTTTTTT	CSARPRGGSNTGELFF
TRBV10-3	few	TRBD2	TRBJ2-3	TGTGCCATCAGTGAGTCGAGTCGGGTGTTAGCGGGAGAAATGAAAGATACGCAGTATTTT	CAISESSRVLAGEMKDTQYF
TRBV6-2/TRBV6-3	NA	NA	TRBJ2-4	TGTGCCAGCAGTTTCAGGCAGGGGTACGCCAAAAACATTCAGTACTTC	CASSFRQGYAKNIQYF
TRBV18	NA	TRBD1	TRBJ2-3	TGTGCCAGCTCTAAATTTAAGGGACAGCTTACAGATACGCAGTATTTT	CASSKFKGQLTDTQYF
TRBV15	few	TRBD2	TRBJ2-3	TGTGCCACCAGCAGAGAGGCCCTAGCGGGAGTTGAGTGGGATACGCAGTATTTT	CATSREALAGVEWDTQYF
TRBV5-5	few	NA	TRBJ2-1	TGTGCCAGCAGCTTGGGCGACAGTATCAATGAGCAGTTCTTC	CASSLGDSINEQFF
TRBV27	NA	NA	TRBJ2-4	TGTGCCAGCAGTCCTAAGGCAGCACTAGCCAAAAACATTCAGTACTTC	CASSPKAALAKNIQYF
TRBV5-1	many	TRBD2	TRBJ2-3	TGCGCCAGCAGCTTGGTAGGGACTACCACAGATACGCAGTATTTT	CASSLVGTTTDTQYF
TRBV7-9	few	NA	TRBJ1-1	TGTGCCAGCAGCTTCGTCGGGGGTGAAGCTTTCTTT	CASSFVGGEAFF
TRBV20-1	NA	TRBD1	TRBJ2-7	TGCAGTGCTAGACCCGGGGACAGGGCCTACGAGCAGTACTTC	CSARPGDRAYEQYF
TRBV27	NA	NA	TRBJ1-1	TGTGCCAGCAGTGGTGACGGGACGGGCACTGAAGCTTTCTTT	CASSGDGTGTEAFF
TRBV7-9	NA	NA	TRBJ2-1	TGTGCCAGCAGCTTAGCGGGACCACCCCAAGAGCAGTTCTTC	CASSLAGPPQEQFF
TRBV9	few	TRBD1	TRBJ2-7	TGTGCCAGCAGCGAACACGGAGGGACAGGGGCCTACGAGCAGTACTTC	CASSEHGGTGAYEQYF
TRBV20-1	few	NA	TRBJ2-2	TGCAGTGCTAAAGCCCCCCCGAACACCGGGGAGCTGTTTTTT	CSAKAPPNTGELFF
TRBV20-1	few	NA	TRBJ2-5	TGCAGTGCTAGTCCAGGAGGCGGGGACGAGACCCAGTACTTC	CSASPGGGDETQYF
TRBV9	few	NA	TRBJ2-4	TGTGCCAGCAGCGTAGAGGGCACCGCCAAAAACATTCAGTACTTC	CASSVEGTAKNIQYF
TRBV3-1	few	TRBD2	TRBJ2-1	TGTGCCAGCAGCCAAGAATGGCGGGGGGGCTCCAATGAGCAGTTCTTC	CASSQEWRGGSNEQFF
TRBV14	NA	NA	TRBJ2-2	TGTGCCAGCAGCCAAGATCTTACGGCATCCGGGGAGCTGTTTTTT	CASSQDLTASGELFF
TRBV4-2	few	NA	TRBJ2-1	TGTGCCAGCAGCCAAGACAGGGACGTCGACAATGAGCAGTTCTTC	CASSQDRDVDNEQFF
TRBV11-2	NA	TRBD1	TRBJ1-2	TGTGCCAGCAGCACACGGACAGGGGTGGGTGGCTACACCTTC	CASSTRTGVGGYTF
TRBV7-2	few	NA	TRBJ1-1	TGTGCCAGCAGCTTTTCGGGGTTTAGCACTGAAGCTTTCTTT	CASSFSGFSTEAFF
TRBV3-1	NA	NA	TRBJ1-1	TGTGCCAGCAGGCGATCCTTGAACACTGAAGCTTTCTTT	CASRRSLNTEAFF